This T cell receptor (beta chain) was retrieved from a study of T cell responses to AZD1222 COVID-19 vaccine. Method: immunoSEQ multiplex PCR; TCRdb's copy keeps in-frame clones and lacks some. The data hold about 190,000 clones, with around 87% observed a single time. The sequence derives from an adult in good health. The sample in question was peripheral blood, obtained on day 0 of MenACWY control vaccination.

CDR3 amino acids: CAIGTSGRAHEQFF. CDR3 coding DNA: TGTGCCATCGGGACTAGCGGGAGGGCCCATGAGCAGTTCTTC. The chain has TRBV10-3 and TRBJ2-1, with 16 bases that match TRBD2. The CDR3 has 14 amino acids. Germline V CDR1 and CDR2: ENHRY, SYGVKD. The V gene end was trimmed by 8 bases and the J gene end by 8 bases; junction bases not matched to a gene: 3.